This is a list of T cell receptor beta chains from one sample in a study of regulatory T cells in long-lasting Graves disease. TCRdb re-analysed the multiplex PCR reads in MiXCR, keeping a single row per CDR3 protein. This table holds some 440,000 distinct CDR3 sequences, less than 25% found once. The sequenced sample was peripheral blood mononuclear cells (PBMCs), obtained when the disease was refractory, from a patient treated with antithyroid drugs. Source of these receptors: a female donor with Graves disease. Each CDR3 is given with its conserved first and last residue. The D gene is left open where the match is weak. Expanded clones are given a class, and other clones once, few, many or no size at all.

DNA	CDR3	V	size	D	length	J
TGTGCCAGCAGTTCGCGGACAGGGCGAATTGGGGCCAACGTCCTGACTTTC	CASSSRTGRIGANVLTF	TRBV2	many	TRBD1	17	TRBJ2-6
TGTGCCACCAGCAGACCGAGGGGACATCTGTTTTTT	CATSRPRGHLFF	TRBV15	many	-	12	TRBJ1-4
TGTGCCAGCAGTACGCCTCCCAAGCCCCAGCATTTT	CASSTPPKPQHF	TRBV28	-	-	12	TRBJ1-5
TGTGCCAGCAGTCCCGGGGGGGGCGAAGAGACCCAGTACTTC	CASSPGGGEETQYF	TRBV6-1	-	TRBD2	14	TRBJ2-5
TGTGCCAGCAGCTCCCGGGAAGGCCAAGAGACCCAGTACTTC	CASSSREGQETQYF	TRBV13	few	-	14	TRBJ2-5
TGTGCCAGCAGCTTAACGGGCAGCGAGAACACTGAAGCTTTCTTT	CASSLTGSENTEAFF	TRBV7-3	-	-	15	TRBJ1-1
TGTGCCAGCAGTCTAGGGGTCTACAATGAGCAGTTCTTC	CASSLGVYNEQFF	TRBV11-3	few	-	13	TRBJ2-1
TGCAGCGTTGTAATAGGGGAGCAGTACTTC	CSVVIGEQYF	TRBV29-1	many	-	10	TRBJ2-7
TGTGCCAGTAGTATTTGGACTAGCGGGAACAATGAGCAGTTCTTC	CASSIWTSGNNEQFF	TRBV19	-	TRBD2	15	TRBJ2-1
TGTGCCAGCAGCTCGGGAGAGGGGCGCGGGGATCAGCCCCAGCATTTT	CASSSGEGRGDQPQHF	TRBV5-6	-	-	16	TRBJ1-5
TGTGCCAGCAGCTTAGCCCTGAGTATTGGACAGGGTAAAACTGAAGCTTTCTTT	CASSLALSIGQGKTEAFF	TRBV7-2	many	TRBD1	18	TRBJ1-1
TGTGCCAGTAGGCTGGGGGGACGCTCTGGAAACACCATATATTTT	CASRLGGRSGNTIYF	TRBV19	-	-	15	TRBJ1-3
TGCGCCAGCAGCTTGGGGACAGCTTCCTACGAGCAGTACTTC	CASSLGTASYEQYF	TRBV12-3/TRBV12-4	many	TRBD1	14	TRBJ2-7
TGCAGTGCTAGGGACAGGGGGCCCGGGAGGGGATTGAACGCTGAAGCTTTCTTT	CSARDRGPGRGLNAEAFF	TRBV20-1	-	TRBD1	18	TRBJ1-1
TGTGCCAGCAGCCCTCCCGGACACCTTACCTACGAGCAGTACTTC	CASSPPGHLTYEQYF	TRBV28	many	-	15	TRBJ2-7
TGCGCCAGCAGCCAAGTGACAGGCGGAGCCAAAAACATTCAGTACTTC	CASSQVTGGAKNIQYF	TRBV4-1	-	-	16	TRBJ2-4
TGTGCCAGCAGTTTAGGGTTGGGCGGGAGCCACTACAATGAGCAGTTCTTC	CASSLGLGGSHYNEQFF	TRBV27	-	TRBD2	17	TRBJ2-1
TGTGCCAGCAGTCCGATCGGGGGAGCCGTCACCTACAATGAGCAGTTCTTC	CASSPIGGAVTYNEQFF	TRBV28	-	-	17	TRBJ2-1
TGTGCCAGCAGCTTAACTAGTCTCAGCCCCTACGAGCAGTACTTC	CASSLTSLSPYEQYF	TRBV7-9	-	-	15	TRBJ2-7
TGCGCCAGCAGCTTTGGGACACTCACAGATACGCAGTATTTT	CASSFGTLTDTQYF	TRBV5-1	-	-	14	TRBJ2-3
TGTGCCAGCAGATGGACTAGCGGAAGCTCCTACAATGAGCAGTTCTTC	CASRWTSGSSYNEQFF	TRBV2	-	TRBD2	16	TRBJ2-1
TGCAGTGCTAGAAAGCGCCTAGGAGACACCAACCAAGAGACCCAGTACTTC	CSARKRLGDTNQETQYF	TRBV20-1	many	-	17	TRBJ2-5
TGTGCCAGCAGAGGCCAAACCGGGACTCTGCAAGAGACCCAGTACTTC	CASRGQTGTLQETQYF	TRBV27	many	-	16	TRBJ2-5
TGTGCCAGCAGTCTGGGCTCGGAGACCCGGTACTTC	CASSLGSETRYF	TRBV28	-	-	12	TRBJ2-5
TGTGCCAGCAGTCCCCGCAGCACGTATAGCAATCAGCCCCAGCATTTT	CASSPRSTYSNQPQHF	TRBV27	many	-	16	TRBJ1-5
TGTGCCAGCAGCTTGGGAGGTCAGGGTATCCACGAGCAGTACTTC	CASSLGGQGIHEQYF	TRBV5-4	few	-	15	TRBJ2-7
TGTGCCAGCAGTTACTATCGACCTCACGAGCAGTACTTC	CASSYYRPHEQYF	TRBV6-9	many	-	13	TRBJ2-7
TGTGCCAGCAGCGGCCCCTGGGAGCAGTACTTC	CASSGPWEQYF	TRBV7-9	many	-	11	TRBJ2-7
TGTGCCAGCAGTTACTCAGGGACAGTCGACACTGAAGCTTTCTTT	CASSYSGTVDTEAFF	TRBV6-5	-	TRBD1	15	TRBJ1-1
TGCAGTGCTAGAGTGGATGGGGCGGTTGGCAATGAGCAGTTCTTC	CSARVDGAVGNEQFF	TRBV20-1	few	-	15	TRBJ2-1
TGCGCCAGCAGCCAAGAAAGCGTAAGCTCCTACGAGCAGTACTTC	CASSQESVSSYEQYF	TRBV4-1	-	-	15	TRBJ2-7
TGTGCCGGCAGCCAAGCTGGCTCCTACGAGCAGTACTTC	CAGSQAGSYEQYF	TRBV13	-	-	13	TRBJ2-7
TGTGCCACCAGTGATCGGACAGGGGGACTACGTGGGCAGTACTTC	CATSDRTGGLRGQYF	TRBV24-1	many	TRBD1	15	TRBJ2-7
TGTGCCAGCAGTTTAGAAGGACTAGCGACAGATACGCAGTATTTT	CASSLEGLATDTQYF	TRBV12-3/TRBV12-4	-	TRBD2	15	TRBJ2-3